The clone carrying this TCR beta chain was seen many times. Regions amplified from RNA transcripts were the TCR beta CDR3 regions. A set of HTBI primers served as the primers for a first-round RT-PCR of the TCR CDR3. TCRdb redid the calling of the multiplex PCR reads with MiXCR, one entry per CDR3 protein. The data contain about 560,000 distinct CDR3 sequences, 16% of them singletons. The sample originates from a study of T cells in Graves' hyperthyroidism and ophthalmopathy. The trim removed 1 base at V and 6 bases at J, leaving 2 bases unmatched. CDR3 length: 15 residues. Germline V gene lookup returns CDR1 SGHTA and CDR2 FQGNSA.

This chain uses TRBV7-2 with TRBJ2-1; 11 nucleotides match TRBD2. The clonotype was recovered from a woman under 30 with Graves' hyperthyroidism. The material sequenced was blood. The CDR3 nucleotides read TGTGCCAGCAGCTTAGAACTAGCGGGGGTCAATGAGCAGTTCTTC. Translation: CASSLELAGVNEQFF. The full variable domain, its missing parts supplied by reference TRBV7-2 and TRBJ2-1, is GAGVSQSPSNKVTEKGKDVELRCDPISGHTALYWYRQSLGQGLEFLIYFQGNSAPDKSGLPSDRFSAERTGGSVSTLTIQRTQQEDSAVYLCASSLELAGVNEQFFGPGTRLTVL.